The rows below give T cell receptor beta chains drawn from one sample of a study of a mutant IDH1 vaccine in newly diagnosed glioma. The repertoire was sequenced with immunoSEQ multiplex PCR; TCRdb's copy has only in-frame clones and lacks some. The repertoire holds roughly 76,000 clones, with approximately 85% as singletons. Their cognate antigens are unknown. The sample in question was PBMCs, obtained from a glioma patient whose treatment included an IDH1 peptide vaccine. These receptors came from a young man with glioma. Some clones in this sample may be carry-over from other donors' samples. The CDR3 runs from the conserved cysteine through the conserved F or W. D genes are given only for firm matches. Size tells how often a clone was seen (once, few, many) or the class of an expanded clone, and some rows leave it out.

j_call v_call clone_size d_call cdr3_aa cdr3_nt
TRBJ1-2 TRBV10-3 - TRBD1 CAIRRDRGYTF TGTGCCATCAGACGGGACAGGGGCTACACCTTC
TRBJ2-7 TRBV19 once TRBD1 CASSRGTGAYEQYF TGTGCCAGTAGTAGGGGGACAGGTGCCTACGAGCAGTACTTC
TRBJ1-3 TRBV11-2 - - CASSSITSGNTIYF TGTGCCAGCAGCTCCATTACCTCTGGAAACACCATATATTTT
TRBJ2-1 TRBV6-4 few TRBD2 CASSPTSGSYNEQFF TGTGCCAGCAGCCCGACTAGCGGGTCTTACAATGAGCAGTTCTTC
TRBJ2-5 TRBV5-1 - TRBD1 CASSWGTANQETQYF TGCGCCAGCAGCTGGGGGACAGCAAACCAAGAGACCCAGTACTTC
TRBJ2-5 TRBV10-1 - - CASSESGTGWEETQYF TGCGCCAGCAGTGAGTCTGGAACGGGATGGGAAGAGACCCAGTACTTC
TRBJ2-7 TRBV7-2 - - CASSLAVNSYGQYF TGTGCCAGCAGCTTAGCCGTGAATTCCTACGGGCAGTACTTC
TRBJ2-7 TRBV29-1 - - CSVEDSPGTEQYF TGCAGCGTTGAAGATTCCCCAGGGACCGAGCAGTACTTC
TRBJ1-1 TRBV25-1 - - CASSESGSLFF TGTGCCAGCAGTGAATCGGGCAGCCTATTCTTT
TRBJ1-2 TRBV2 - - CASSPGANYGYTF TGTGCCAGCAGCCCGGGAGCTAACTATGGCTACACCTTC
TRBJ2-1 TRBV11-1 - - CASRPAGDTYNEQFF TGTGCCAGCAGGCCTGCGGGGGACACCTACAATGAGCAGTTCTTC
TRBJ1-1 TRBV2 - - CASSALYLGTEAFF TGTGCCAGCAGTGCCCTGTACCTCGGCACTGAAGCTTTCTTT
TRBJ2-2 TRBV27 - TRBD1 CASSSGTDRNTGELFF TGTGCCAGCAGTTCCGGGACAGACCGGAACACCGGGGAGCTGTTTTTT
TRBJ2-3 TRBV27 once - CASGPQGDTQYF TGTGCCAGCGGACCACAGGGAGATACGCAGTATTTT
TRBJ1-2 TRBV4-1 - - CASSQDWAGIYGYTF TGCGCCAGCAGCCAAGATTGGGCAGGGATATATGGCTACACCTTC
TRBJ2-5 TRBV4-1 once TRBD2 CASSQGQGLAAEETQYF TGCGCCAGCAGCCAAGGGCAGGGACTAGCCGCGGAGGAGACCCAGTACTTC
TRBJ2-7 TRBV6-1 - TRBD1 CASSDRSRQGAYEQYF TGTGCCAGCAGTGATAGGTCGCGGCAGGGGGCCTACGAGCAGTACTTC
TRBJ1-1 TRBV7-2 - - CASSLVFSSPVEAFF TGTGCCAGCAGCTTAGTTTTCAGCTCGCCGGTTGAAGCTTTCTTT
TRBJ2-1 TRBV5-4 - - CASSAELRDEQFF TGTGCCAGCAGCGCGGAACTACGGGATGAGCAGTTCTTC
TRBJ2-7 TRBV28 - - CASTPRTRAGSYEQYF TGTGCCAGCACCCCCCGGACGAGGGCAGGGTCCTACGAGCAGTACTTC
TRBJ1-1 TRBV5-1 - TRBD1 CASSLTGGSEAFF TGCGCCAGCAGCCTTACAGGGGGCAGTGAAGCTTTCTTT
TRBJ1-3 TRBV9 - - CASSPTGTGNTIYF TGTGCCAGCAGCCCAACAGGAACTGGAAACACCATATATTTT
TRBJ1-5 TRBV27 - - CASSPLGEPQHF TGTGCCAGCAGTCCTCTTGGGGAGCCCCAGCATTTT
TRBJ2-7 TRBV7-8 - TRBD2 CASRLEGAGGTRYEQYF TGTGCCAGCAGGCTAGAAGGAGCGGGGGGCACTCGCTACGAGCAGTACTTC